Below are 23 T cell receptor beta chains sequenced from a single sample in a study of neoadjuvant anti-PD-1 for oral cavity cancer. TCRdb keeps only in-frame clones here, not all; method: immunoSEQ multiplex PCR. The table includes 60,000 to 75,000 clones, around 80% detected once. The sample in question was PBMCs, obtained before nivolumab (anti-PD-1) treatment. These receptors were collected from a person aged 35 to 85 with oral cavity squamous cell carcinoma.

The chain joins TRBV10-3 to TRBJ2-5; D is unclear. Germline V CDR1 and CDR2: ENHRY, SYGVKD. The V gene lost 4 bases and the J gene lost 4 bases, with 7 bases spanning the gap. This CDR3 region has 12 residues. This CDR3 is CAISAQRETQYF. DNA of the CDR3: TGTGCCATCAGTGCACAGAGAGAGACCCAGTACTTC.

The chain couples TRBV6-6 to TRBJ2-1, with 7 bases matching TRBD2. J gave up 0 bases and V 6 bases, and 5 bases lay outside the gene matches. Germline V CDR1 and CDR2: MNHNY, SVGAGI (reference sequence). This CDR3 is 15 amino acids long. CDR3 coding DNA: TGTGCCAGCAGGGACGGGGGGAGCTCCTACAATGAGCAGTTCTTC. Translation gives CASRDGGSSYNEQFF.

The CDR3 here is CASSSGLAGPTDTQYF. Written as DNA, the CDR3 is TGTGCCAGCAGCTCCGGACTAGCGGGGCCCACAGATACGCAGTATTTT. The J gene is TRBJ2-3, the V gene TRBV7-6; 12 nucleotides align to TRBD2. The CDR3 contains 16 residues. Germline-derived CDR1 and CDR2 are SGHVS and FNYEAQ. V was clipped by 4 bases and J by 2 bases; unmatched bases: 4.

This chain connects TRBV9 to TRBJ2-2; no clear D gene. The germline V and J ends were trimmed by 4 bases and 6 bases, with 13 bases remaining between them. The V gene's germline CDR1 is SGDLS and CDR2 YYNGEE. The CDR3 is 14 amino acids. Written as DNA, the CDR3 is TGTGCCAGCAGCACCTACGGTTTGCCCGGGGAGCTGTTTTTT. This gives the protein CASSTYGLPGELFF.

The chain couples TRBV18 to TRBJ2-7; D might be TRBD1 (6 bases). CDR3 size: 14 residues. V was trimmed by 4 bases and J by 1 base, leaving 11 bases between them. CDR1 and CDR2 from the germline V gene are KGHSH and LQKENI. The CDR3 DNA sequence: TGTGCCAGCTCACTCACAGGGCTTTCCTACGAGCAGTACTTC. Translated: CASSLTGLSYEQYF.

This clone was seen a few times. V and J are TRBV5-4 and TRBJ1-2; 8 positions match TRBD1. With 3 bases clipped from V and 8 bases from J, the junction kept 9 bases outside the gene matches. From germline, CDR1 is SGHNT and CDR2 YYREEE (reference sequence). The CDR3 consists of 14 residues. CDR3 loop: CASSSIGQGRGYTF. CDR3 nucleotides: TGTGCCAGCAGCTCGATTGGACAGGGCCGAGGCTACACCTTC.

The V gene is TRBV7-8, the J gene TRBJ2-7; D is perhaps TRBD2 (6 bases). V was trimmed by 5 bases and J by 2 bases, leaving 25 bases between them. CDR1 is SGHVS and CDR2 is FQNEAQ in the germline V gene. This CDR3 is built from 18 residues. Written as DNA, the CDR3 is TGTGCCAGCAGCCCCGTTATTATTCCGCCTAGCGCGGCCTACGAGCAGTACTTC. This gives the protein CASSPVIIPPSAAYEQYF. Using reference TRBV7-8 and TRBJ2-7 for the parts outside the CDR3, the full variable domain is GAGVSQSPRYKVAKRGQDVALRCDPISGHVSLFWYQQALGQGPEFLTYFQNEAQLDKSGLPSDRFFAERPEGSVSTLKIQRTQQEDSAVYLCASSPVIIPPSAAYEQYFGPGTRLTVT.

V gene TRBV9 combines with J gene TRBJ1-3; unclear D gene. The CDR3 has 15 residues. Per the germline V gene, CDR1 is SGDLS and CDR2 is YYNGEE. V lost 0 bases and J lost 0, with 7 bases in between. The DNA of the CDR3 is TGTGCCAGCAGCGTAGCCAGAGGCTCTGGAAACACCATATATTTT. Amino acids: CASSVARGSGNTIYF. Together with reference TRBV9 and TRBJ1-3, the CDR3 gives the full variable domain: DSGVTQTPKHLITATGQRVTLRCSPRSGDLSVYWYQQSLDQGLQFLIQYYNGEERAKGNILERFSAQQFPDLHSELNLSSLELGDSALYFCASSVARGSGNTIYFGEGSWLTVV.

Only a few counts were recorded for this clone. CDR3 amino acids: CAWRGQRGAFYEQYF. CDR3 DNA sequence: TGTGCCTGGAGGGGCCAGCGGGGGGCTTTCTACGAGCAGTACTTC. V is TRBV30 and J is TRBJ2-7; 9 bases are shared with TRBD2. CDR1 and CDR2 from the germline V gene are GTSNPN and SVGIG (reference sequence). The CDR3 runs 15 residues. Trimming removed 3 bases from V and 3 bases from J; junction bases left unmatched: 9.

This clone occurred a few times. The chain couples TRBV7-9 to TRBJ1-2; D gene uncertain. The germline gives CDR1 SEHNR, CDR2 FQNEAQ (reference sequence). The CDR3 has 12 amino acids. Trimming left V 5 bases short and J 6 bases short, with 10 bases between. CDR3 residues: CASSATADGYTF. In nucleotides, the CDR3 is TGTGCCAGCAGCGCGACTGCTGATGGCTACACCTTC.

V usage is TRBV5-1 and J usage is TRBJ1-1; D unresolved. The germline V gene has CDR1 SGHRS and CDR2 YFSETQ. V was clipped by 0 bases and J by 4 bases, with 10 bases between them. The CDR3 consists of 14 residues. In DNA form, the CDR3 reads TGCGCCAGCAGCTTGGGGGCGCCGCTCACTGAAGCTTTCTTT. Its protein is CASSLGAPLTEAFF.

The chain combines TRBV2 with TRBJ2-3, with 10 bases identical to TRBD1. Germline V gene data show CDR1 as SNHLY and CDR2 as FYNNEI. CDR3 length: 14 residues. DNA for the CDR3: TGTGGGCTCAGACAGGGGGCCCTCACAGATACGCAGTATTTT. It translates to CGLRQGALTDTQYF. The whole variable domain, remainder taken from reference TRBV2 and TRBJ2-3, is EPEVTQTPSHQVTQMGQEVILRCVPISNHLYFYWYRQILGQKVEFLVSFYNNEISEKSEIFDDQFSVERPDGSNFTLKIRSTKLEDSAMYFCGLRQGALTDTQYFGPGTRLTVL.

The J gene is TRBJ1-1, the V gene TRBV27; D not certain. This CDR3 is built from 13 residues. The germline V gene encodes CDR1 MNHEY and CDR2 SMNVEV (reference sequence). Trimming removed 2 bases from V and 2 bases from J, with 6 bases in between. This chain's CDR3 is CASSLKVNTEAFF. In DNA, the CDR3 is TGTGCCAGCAGTTTAAAGGTCAACACTGAAGCTTTCTTT.

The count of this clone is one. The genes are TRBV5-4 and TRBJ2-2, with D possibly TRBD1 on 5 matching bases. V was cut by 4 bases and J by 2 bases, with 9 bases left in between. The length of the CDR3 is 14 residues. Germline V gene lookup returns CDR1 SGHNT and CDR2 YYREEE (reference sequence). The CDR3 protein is CASSLDSNTGELFF. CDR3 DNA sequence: TGTGCCAGCAGCCTAGACAGTAACACCGGGGAGCTGTTTTTT.

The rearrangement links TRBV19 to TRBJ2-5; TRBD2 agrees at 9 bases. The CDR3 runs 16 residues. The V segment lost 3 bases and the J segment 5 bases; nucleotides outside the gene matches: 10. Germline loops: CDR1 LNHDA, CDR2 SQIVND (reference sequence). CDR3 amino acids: CASSIRLAGVGETQYF. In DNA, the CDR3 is TGTGCCAGTAGTATTCGGTTAGCGGGAGTAGGGGAGACCCAGTACTTC.

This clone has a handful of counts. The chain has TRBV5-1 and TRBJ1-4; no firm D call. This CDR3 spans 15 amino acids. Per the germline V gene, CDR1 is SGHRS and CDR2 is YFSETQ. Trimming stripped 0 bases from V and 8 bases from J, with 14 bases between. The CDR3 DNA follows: TGCGCCAGCAGCTTGGCCTTAGGGAGTTCCGAAAAACTGTTTTTT. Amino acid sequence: CASSLALGSSEKLFF.

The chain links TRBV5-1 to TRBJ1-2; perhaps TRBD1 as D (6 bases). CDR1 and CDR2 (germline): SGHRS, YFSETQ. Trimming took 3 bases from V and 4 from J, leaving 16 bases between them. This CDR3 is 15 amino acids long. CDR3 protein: CASSSAGVPSYGYTF. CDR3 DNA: TGCGCCAGCAGCTCCGCAGGGGTACCCTCCTATGGCTACACCTTC.

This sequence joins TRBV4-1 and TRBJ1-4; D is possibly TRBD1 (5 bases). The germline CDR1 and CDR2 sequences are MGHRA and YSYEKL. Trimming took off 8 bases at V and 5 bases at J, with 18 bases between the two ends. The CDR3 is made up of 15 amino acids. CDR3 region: CASRGVLPLNEKLFF. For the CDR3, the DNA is TGCGCCAGCCGAGGGGTTCTCCCGCTAAATGAAAAACTGTTTTTT.

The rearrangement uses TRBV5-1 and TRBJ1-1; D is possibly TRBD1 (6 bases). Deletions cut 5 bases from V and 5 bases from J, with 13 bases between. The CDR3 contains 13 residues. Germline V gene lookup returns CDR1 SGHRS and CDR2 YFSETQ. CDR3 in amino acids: CASSASTGTEAFF. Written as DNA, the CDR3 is TGCGCCAGCAGTGCCTCGACAGGAACTGAAGCTTTCTTT.

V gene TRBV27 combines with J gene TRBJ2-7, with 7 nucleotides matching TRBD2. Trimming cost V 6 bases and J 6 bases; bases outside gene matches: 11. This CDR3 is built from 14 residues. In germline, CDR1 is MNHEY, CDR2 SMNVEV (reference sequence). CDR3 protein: CASRSLAVPPEQYF. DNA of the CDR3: TGTGCCAGCAGATCTCTAGCGGTCCCGCCCGAGCAGTACTTC.

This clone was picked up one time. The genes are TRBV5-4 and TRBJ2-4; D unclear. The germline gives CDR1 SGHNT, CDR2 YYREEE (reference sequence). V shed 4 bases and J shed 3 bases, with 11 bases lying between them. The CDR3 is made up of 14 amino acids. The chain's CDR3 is CASSLDQHKNIQYF. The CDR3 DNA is TGTGCCAGCAGCCTTGACCAGCACAAAAACATTCAGTACTTC. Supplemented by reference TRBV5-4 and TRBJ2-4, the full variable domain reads ETGVTQSPTHLIKTRGQQVTLRCSSQSGHNTVSWYQQALGQGPQFIFQYYREEENGRGNFPPRFSGLQFPNYSSELNVNALELDDSALYLCASSLDQHKNIQYFGAGTRLSVL.

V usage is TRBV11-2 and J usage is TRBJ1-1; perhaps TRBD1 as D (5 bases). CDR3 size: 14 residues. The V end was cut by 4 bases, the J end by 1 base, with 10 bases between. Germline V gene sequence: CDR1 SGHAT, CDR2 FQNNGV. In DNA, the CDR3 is TGTGCCAGCAGCTATGGGGGGGGGAACACTGAAGCTTTCTTT. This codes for CASSYGGGNTEAFF.

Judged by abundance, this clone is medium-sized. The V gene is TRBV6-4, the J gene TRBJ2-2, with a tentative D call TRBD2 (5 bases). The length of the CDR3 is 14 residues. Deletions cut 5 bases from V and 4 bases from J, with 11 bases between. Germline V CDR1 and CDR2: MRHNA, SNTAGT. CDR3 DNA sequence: TGTGCCAGCAGTCAACGGGGAAGCACCGGGGAGCTGTTTTTT. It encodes CASSQRGSTGELFF.